The 5 T cell receptor beta chains below come from one sample, sequenced in a study of radiotherapy plus CTLA-4 blockade in lung cancer. Only in-frame clones appear in the TCRdb table, and some are missing; sequencing was by immunoSEQ multiplex PCR. Of 51,000 or so clones in the sample, 65% to 85% were seen once. Source: peripheral blood, taken from a patient treated with radiotherapy plus ipilimumab. These receptors were collected from a human donor with non-small cell lung cancer who had stable disease on radiotherapy plus ipilimumab.

The chain combines TRBV5-1 with TRBJ2-5; D call uncertain. CDR3 length equals 13 residues. CDR1 SGHRS and CDR2 YFSETQ come from the germline V gene. Between the trimmed V and J ends, which lost 4 bases and 5 bases, there was a span of 12 bases. The CDR3 DNA reads as TGCGCCAGCAGCCCTCCAGAGGAGGAGACCCAGTACTTC. This codes for CASSPPEEETQYF.

This chain connects TRBV28 to TRBJ2-5; perhaps TRBD2 as D (6 bases). Trimming removed 5 bases at V and 0 bases at J, with 13 bases between. Germline-derived CDR1 and CDR2 are MDHEN and SYDVKM. The CDR3 spans 15 residues. In DNA, the CDR3 is TGTGCCAGCAGTCCCCTGGGGACTCACCAAGAGACCCAGTACTTC. It codes for CASSPLGTHQETQYF.

This clone was observed a single time. V and J are TRBV12-1 and TRBJ2-1. TRBV12-1 is marked as a pseudogene. The CDR3 runs 14 residues. CDR3 sequence reads: CASSFEYAHNEQFF. The CDR3, as DNA: TGTGCCAGCAGCTTTGAATACGCCCACAATGAGCAGTTCTTC.

This clone was seen only a few times. The chain recombines TRBV6-4 with TRBJ2-3, with a weak D call TRBD1 (5 bases). The CDR3 has 16 amino acids. The germline CDR1 and CDR2 sequences are MRHNA and SNTAGT. V was pared by 3 bases and J by 0 bases, with 13 bases between. This CDR3 is CASSDNPGSSTDTQYF. Here the CDR3 DNA reads TGTGCCAGCAGTGATAACCCAGGGTCTAGCACAGATACGCAGTATTTT.

The CDR3 nucleotides read TGCGCCAGCAGCCCCCTAGGCGAGGGGACAGGCTACAATGAGCAGTTCTTC. Translated, it gives CASSPLGEGTGYNEQFF. The V call is TRBV5-1, the J call TRBJ2-1, with 8 bases aligning to TRBD1. The length of the CDR3 is 17 residues. The germline CDR1 and CDR2 sequences are SGHRS and YFSETQ. The junction had 12 bases not matched to a gene; V was cut back by 4 bases and J by 3 bases.